This passage covers 6 T cell receptor beta chains from one sample sequenced in a study of T cell responses to AZD1222 COVID-19 vaccine. Using immunoSEQ multiplex PCR, the repertoire was profiled, and TCRdb retains in-frame clones only, with some absent. Of 200,000 to 250,000 clones listed, roughly 91% are singletons. The specimen was peripheral blood, collected on day 0 of MenACWY control vaccination. The receptors originated from an adult in good health.

The chain couples TRBV18 to TRBJ1-1, with 9 bases that match TRBD1. Germline V gene data show CDR1 as KGHSH and CDR2 as LQKENI. CDR3 length: 16 amino acids. V lost 2 bases and J lost 5; bases outside the gene matches: 9. The CDR3 nucleotides are TGTGCCAGCTCACCAGGGACAGGGATTTTCAAAACTGAAGCTTTCTTT. The encoded protein is CASSPGTGIFKTEAFF. Combining the CDR3 with reference TRBV18 and TRBJ1-1 gives the whole variable domain NAGVMQNPRHLVRRRGQEARLRCSPMKGHSHVYWYRQLPEEGLKFMVYLQKENIIDESGMPKERFSAEFPKEGPSILRIQQVVRGDSAAYFCASSPGTGIFKTEAFFGQGTRLTVV.

The chain uses TRBV4-1 and TRBJ1-1, with 7 bases aligning to TRBD1. The CDR3 contains 17 residues. Germline CDR1 and CDR2: MGHRA and YSYEKL. The trim removed 4 bases at V and 1 base at J, leaving 12 bases unmatched. CDR3 nucleotide sequence: TGCGCCAGCAGCCGATCAACCCGGACAGGAAGGAACACTGAAGCTTTCTTT. This gives the protein CASSRSTRTGRNTEAFF.

The J gene is TRBJ1-1, the V gene TRBV10-3; D unresolved. The CDR3 extends over 13 amino acids. Trimming took 7 bases from V and 1 from J, leaving 10 bases between them. Germline V gives CDR1 ENHRY, CDR2 SYGVKD. CDR3 sequence (DNA): TGTGCCATCACGAAGGTTTCGAACACTGAAGCTTTCTTT. This codes for CAITKVSNTEAFF.

J is TRBJ1-2 and V is TRBV2; maybe TRBD1 (5 bases). There are 13 residues in the CDR3. Trimming left V 6 bases short and J 8 bases short, with 16 bases between. Germline CDR1 reads SNHLY; CDR2 reads FYNNEI. The CDR3 DNA is TGTGCCAGCAGCGAGGGACGGCCGGGGGGCTACACCTTC. It codes for CASSEGRPGGYTF.

The rearrangement uses TRBV6-5 and TRBJ1-5; D gene unclear. CDR3 length equals 13 residues. The germline CDR1 and CDR2 sequences are MNHEY and SVGAGI. V lost 2 bases, J lost 5 bases, and 7 bases lay in between. Here the CDR3 reads CASSYREDQPQHF. DNA of the CDR3: TGTGCCAGCAGTTACAGGGAGGATCAGCCCCAGCATTTT.

The chain links TRBV19 to TRBJ1-1; TRBD1 matches 7 bases. The length of the CDR3 is 14 residues. Unmatched junction bases numbered 9, after V lost 5 bases and J lost 6 bases. Germline CDR1 and CDR2: LNHDA and SQIVND (reference sequence). This CDR3 is CASSPLTGTPEAFF. The CDR3 coding sequence is TGTGCCAGTAGTCCCTTGACAGGGACCCCTGAAGCTTTCTTT.